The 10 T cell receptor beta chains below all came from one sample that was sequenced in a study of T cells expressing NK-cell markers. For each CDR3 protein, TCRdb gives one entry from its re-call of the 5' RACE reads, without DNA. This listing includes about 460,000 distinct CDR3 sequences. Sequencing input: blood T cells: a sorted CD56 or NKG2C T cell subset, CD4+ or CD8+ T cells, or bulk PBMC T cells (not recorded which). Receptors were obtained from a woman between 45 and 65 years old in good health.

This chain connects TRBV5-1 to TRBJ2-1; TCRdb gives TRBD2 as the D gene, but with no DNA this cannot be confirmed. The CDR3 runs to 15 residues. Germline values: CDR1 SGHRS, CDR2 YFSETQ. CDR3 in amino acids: CASSLASGSRNEQFF.

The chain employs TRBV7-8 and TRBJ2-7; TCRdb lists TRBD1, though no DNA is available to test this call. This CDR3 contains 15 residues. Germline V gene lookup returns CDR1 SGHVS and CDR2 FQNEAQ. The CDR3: CASSLGGHLASGQYF.

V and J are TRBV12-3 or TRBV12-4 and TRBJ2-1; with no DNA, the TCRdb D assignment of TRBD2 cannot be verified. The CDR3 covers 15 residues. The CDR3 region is CASSFGLAPGNEQFF.

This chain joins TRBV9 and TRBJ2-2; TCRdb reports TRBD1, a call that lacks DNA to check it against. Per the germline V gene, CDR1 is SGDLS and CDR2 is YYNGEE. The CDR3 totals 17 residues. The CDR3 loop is CASSVVPGGAGTGELFF. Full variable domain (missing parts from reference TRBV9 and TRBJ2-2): DSGVTQTPKHLITATGQRVTLRCSPRSGDLSVYWYQQSLDQGLQFLIQYYNGEERAKGNILERFSAQQFPDLHSELNLSSLELGDSALYFCASSVVPGGAGTGELFFGEGSRLTVL.

CDR3 loop: CASSSGTGSTEAFF. The chain uses TRBV11-1 and TRBJ1-1; checking the TCRdb D call of TRBD1 is not possible without DNA. Germline V lookup: CDR1 SGHAT, CDR2 FQDESV (reference sequence). The CDR3 consists of 14 residues.

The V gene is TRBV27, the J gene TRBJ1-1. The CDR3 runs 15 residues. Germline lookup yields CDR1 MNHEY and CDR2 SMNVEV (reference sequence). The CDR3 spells CASSLQKLVNTEAFF.

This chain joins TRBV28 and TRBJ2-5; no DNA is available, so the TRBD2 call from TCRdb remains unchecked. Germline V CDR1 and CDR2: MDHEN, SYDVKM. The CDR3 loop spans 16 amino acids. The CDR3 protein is CASSFRLADPQETQYF.

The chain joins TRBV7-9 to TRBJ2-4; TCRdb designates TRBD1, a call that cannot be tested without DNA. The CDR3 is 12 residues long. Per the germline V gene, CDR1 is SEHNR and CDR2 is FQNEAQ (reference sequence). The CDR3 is CASSRHGGAGYF.

This chain's CDR3 is CASRWDLRTDTQYF. The gene calls are TRBV27 and TRBJ2-3; TCRdb's assignment of TRBD1 cannot be checked, as there is no DNA. The CDR3 has 14 amino acids. Germline-derived CDR1 and CDR2 are MNHEY and SMNVEV (reference sequence).

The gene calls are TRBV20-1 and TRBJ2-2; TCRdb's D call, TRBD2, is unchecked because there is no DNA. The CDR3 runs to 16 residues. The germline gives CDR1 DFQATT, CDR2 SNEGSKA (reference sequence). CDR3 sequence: CSARTSGRAWTGELFF.